These 32 T cell receptor beta chains were sequenced from one sample in a study of blood T cell repertoires in COVID-19. Measured with immunoSEQ multiplex PCR; TCRdb has only the in-frame clones, and not every one. The sample holds over 300,000 clones, roughly 83% seen once. The specimen was peripheral blood. These receptor sequences come from a woman aged 50 to 65 with acute or convalescent COVID-19.

This clone is a singleton in its sample. V usage is TRBV19 and J usage is TRBJ1-2, with D possibly being TRBD1 (6 bases). The CDR3 is made up of 13 amino acids. CDR1 and CDR2 from the germline V gene are LNHDA and SQIVND (reference sequence). The V end was cut by 5 bases, the J end by 8 bases, with 15 bases between. The CDR3 nucleotides read TGTGCCAGTAGTCCGGACAGCTACCGCGGCTACACCTTC. It specifies CASSPDSYRGYTF.

CDR3 loop: CASRPRGRGPAGGVYEQYF. The DNA of the CDR3 is TGTGCAAGTCGCCCCCGAGGCAGGGGGCCGGCGGGAGGGGTCTACGAGCAGTACTTC. This chain uses TRBV12-2 with TRBJ2-7; the D segment call TRBD2 is taken from the table without a DNA check. TRBV12-2 is labeled a pseudogene. The CDR3 covers 19 residues.

This rearrangement joins TRBV5-1 to TRBJ1-3; 12 bases are a match to TRBD1. Germline values: CDR1 SGHRS, CDR2 YFSETQ. V shed 3 bases and J 0 bases; nucleotides not matched to a gene: 13. This CDR3 is 20 amino acids long. CDR3 coding DNA: TGCGCCAGCAGCTCCATGCCGGGACAGGGGGCTTATCGCTCTGGAAACACCATATATTTT. Its protein is CASSSMPGQGAYRSGNTIYF. The whole variable domain, filled in from reference TRBV5-1 and TRBJ1-3, reads KAGVTQTPRYLIKTRGQQVTLSCSPISGHRSVSWYQQTPGQGLQFLFEYFSETQRNKGNFPGRFSGRQFSNSRSEMNVSTLELGDSALYLCASSSMPGQGAYRSGNTIYFGEGSWLTVV.

The V call is TRBV5-5, the J call TRBJ2-1; 9 bases fit TRBD2. With 6 bases clipped from V and 2 bases from J, the junction kept 6 bases outside the gene matches. The CDR3 is 15 amino acids. Looked up from germline, CDR1 is SGHKS and CDR2 is YYEKEE (reference sequence). In DNA, the CDR3 is TGTGCCAGCATCACACTAGCGGGCCCCTACAATGAGCAGTTCTTC. Translated, it gives CASITLAGPYNEQFF.

CDR3 sequence: CASSLYPRTAMNTEAFF. CDR3 DNA: TGTGCCAGCAGTTTATACCCTCGGACAGCTATGAACACTGAAGCTTTCTTT. The chain employs TRBV27 and TRBJ1-1; D is possibly TRBD1 (6 bases). Germline V gene sequence: CDR1 MNHEY, CDR2 SMNVEV (reference sequence). V shed 1 base and J shed 0 bases, with 15 bases lying between them. This CDR3 spans 17 amino acids.

This chain uses TRBV28 with TRBJ2-7; maybe TRBD1 (5 bases). Germline V CDR1 and CDR2: MDHEN, SYDVKM. CDR3 size: 13 residues. Trimming stripped 11 bases from V and 0 bases from J, with 14 bases between. In DNA form, the CDR3 reads TGTGCCGCCTGGCAGGGCGGCTCCTACGAGCAGTACTTC. This sequence encodes CAAWQGGSYEQYF.

The chain combines TRBV9 with TRBJ1-3, with D tentatively TRBD1 (5 bases). The germline CDR1 and CDR2 sequences are SGDLS and YYNGEE. The CDR3 loop spans 13 amino acids. The V end lost 5 bases, the J end lost 8 bases, and 14 bases lay between the germline ends. Written as DNA, the CDR3 is TGTGCCAGCAGTCTCGGGGGATCGGACACCATATATTTT. Translated: CASSLGGSDTIYF.

This clone was observed a single time. The V gene is TRBV7-8, the J gene TRBJ2-3; 10 bases align to TRBD1. CDR1 and CDR2 (germline): SGHVS, FQNEAQ. The CDR3 has 15 amino acids. The J segment lost 5 bases and the V segment lost 5 bases, leaving 7 bases of the junction unmatched. Written as DNA, the CDR3 is TGTGCCAGCAGCCGGCAGGGGGACAGGGGAGATACGCAGTATTTT. Amino acid sequence: CASSRQGDRGDTQYF.

V and J are TRBV18 and TRBJ2-1; 8 bases are a match to TRBD1. V lost 6 bases, J lost 4 bases, and 11 bases stayed unmatched. The CDR3 length is 16 residues. Germline V CDR1 and CDR2: KGHSH, LQKENI. CDR3 in amino acids: CASSNLQGGVYNEQFF. CDR3 coding DNA: TGTGCCAGCTCTAACCTACAGGGGGGTGTTTACAATGAGCAGTTCTTC.

This clone occurred many times. The chain employs TRBV15 and TRBJ1-5; D gene unclear. V shed 9 bases and J shed 0 bases, with 15 bases lying between them. The V gene's germline CDR1 is LNHNV and CDR2 YYDKDF (reference sequence). CDR3 length: 15 amino acids. CDR3 sequence: CATEEEIYSNQPQHF. For the CDR3, the DNA is TGTGCCACAGAAGAGGAAATTTATAGCAATCAGCCCCAGCATTTT.

CDR3 DNA sequence: TGTGCCAGCAGCCCAACAGGGAACACTGAAGCTTTCTTT. It is translated as CASSPTGNTEAFF. The V call is TRBV7-3, the J call TRBJ1-1; D is possibly TRBD1 (5 bases). The CDR3 is 13 amino acids. Trimming removed 5 bases at V and 1 base at J, with 8 bases between. The germline gives CDR1 SGHTA, CDR2 FQGTGA.

J is TRBJ1-1 and V is TRBV27, with TRBD1 matching 8 bases. The CDR3 loop spans 15 amino acids. CDR1 and CDR2 (germline): MNHEY, SMNVEV (reference sequence). J was trimmed by 0 bases and V by 4 bases; bases with no gene match: 4. The CDR3 loop reads CASSSRTGMNTEAFF. CDR3 coding DNA: TGTGCCAGCAGTTCCCGGACAGGGATGAACACTGAAGCTTTCTTT.

This clone was recorded a few times. The CDR3 nucleotides read TGTGCCAGCAGCCAAGGCTACAGGGTCTATAATTCACCCCTCCACTTT. Its translation is CASSQGYRVYNSPLHF. V is TRBV3-1 (or the pseudogene TRBV3-2) and J is TRBJ1-6; D is perhaps TRBD1 (6 bases). Trimming left V 1 base short and J 3 bases short, with 10 bases between. This CDR3 is built from 16 residues. Per germline, CDR1 LGHDT and CDR2 YNNKEL (reference sequence).

On this clone: Germline and junction disagree at one end, which may indicate a read error. The gene calls are TRBV18 and TRBJ2-7, with D possibly TRBD2 on 6 matching bases. The length of the CDR3 is 16 residues. Germline V CDR1 and CDR2: KGHSH, LQKENI. The CDR3 region has the DNA TGTGCCAGCCCACCACGCGTGGCGGGAACCCTCTACGAGCAGTACTTC. Translation gives CASPPRVAGTLYEQYF.

The rearrangement links TRBV7-9 to TRBJ1-1, with a weak D call TRBD1 (5 bases). The CDR3 extends over 11 amino acids. V lost 5 bases, J lost 10 bases, and 11 bases lay in between. CDR1 is SEHNR and CDR2 is FQNEAQ in the germline V gene (reference sequence). DNA for the CDR3: TGTGCCAGCAGCGTCCAGGGTGGAGCTTTCTTT. This codes for CASSVQGGAFF.

The chain has TRBV6-5 and TRBJ2-7, with 9 bases lining up with TRBD2. The CDR3 contains 15 residues. V dropped 5 bases and J dropped 5; count of bases not matched to a gene: 10. Germline values: CDR1 MNHEY, CDR2 SVGAGI. CDR3 in amino acids: CASSPVGREGHEQYF. The DNA for the CDR3 is TGTGCCAGCAGTCCCGTGGGGCGGGAGGGCCACGAGCAGTACTTC.

CDR3 loop: CASSSSLRDTQYF. The DNA of the CDR3 is TGTGCCAGCAGTTCCTCCCTCAGAGATACGCAGTATTTT. The chain couples TRBV27 to TRBJ2-3; no definite D call. The V end lost 4 bases, the J end lost 5 bases, and 10 bases lay between the germline ends. CDR1 is MNHEY, CDR2 SMNVEV, per germline (reference sequence). This CDR3 comprises 13 residues.

The chain uses TRBV28 and TRBJ2-3; TRBD2 matches at 8 bases. Germline-derived CDR1 and CDR2 are MDHEN and SYDVKM. The CDR3 has 16 amino acids. With V trimmed by 1 base and J by 2 bases, 5 bases remained unmatched. CDR3 bases: TGTGCCAGCAGTTTATCCGTCGGACTAGCCACAGATACGCAGTATTTT. Protein product: CASSLSVGLATDTQYF. Based on the CDR3 plus reference TRBV28 and TRBJ2-3, the full variable domain is DVKVTQSSRYLVKRTGEKVFLECVQDMDHENMFWYRQDPGLGLRLIYFSYDVKMKEKGDIPEGYSVSREKKERFSLILESASTNQTSMYLCASSLSVGLATDTQYFGPGTRLTVL.

This chain joins TRBV5-1 and TRBJ1-2, with 10 bases aligning to TRBD1. The CDR3 spans 16 residues. From germline, CDR1 is SGHRS and CDR2 YFSETQ. The V gene end was trimmed by 5 bases and the J gene end by 6 bases; junction bases not matched to a gene: 13. The CDR3 DNA sequence: TGCGCCAGCAGACTTACTCCGGGACAGGGGTCGGATGGCTACACCTTC. It encodes CASRLTPGQGSDGYTF.

The chain is built from TRBV23-1 and TRBJ1-2; 8 bases are a match to TRBD1. TRBV23-1 is classed as an ORF, of uncertain function. CDR3 length equals 15 residues. The V and J ends lost 3 bases and 7 bases, in that order; junction bases with no gene match: 10. The CDR3 sequence is CASSHPRTGMPGYTF. The CDR3 DNA reads TGCGCCAGCAGTCATCCCCGGACAGGGATGCCTGGCTACACCTTC.

CDR3 coding DNA: TGTGCCAGCAGACAGGGAAACTATGGCTACACCTTC. It yields the protein CASRQGNYGYTF. The gene calls are TRBV12-3 or TRBV12-4 and TRBJ1-2; a possible D gene is TRBD1 (6 bases). V shed 6 bases and J shed 2 bases, with 7 bases lying between them. This CDR3 is built from 12 residues.

This chain links TRBV19 with TRBJ1-2, with 9 bases lining up with TRBD1. The germline V gene has CDR1 LNHDA and CDR2 SQIVND (reference sequence). The CDR3 is 15 amino acids. Trimming cost V 8 bases and J 4 bases; bases outside gene matches: 11. CDR3 protein: CASAALQGAGYGYTF. The CDR3 nucleotides are TGTGCCAGTGCGGCTTTACAGGGGGCAGGCTATGGCTACACCTTC. The complete variable domain, with remaining parts taken from reference TRBV19 and TRBJ1-2, reads DGGITQSPKYLFRKEGQNVTLSCEQNLNHDAMYWYRQDPGQGLRLIYYSQIVNDFQKGDIAEGYSVSREKKESFPLTVTSAQKNPTAFYLCASAALQGAGYGYTFGSGTRLTVV.

This clone was counted once. This rearrangement joins TRBV28 to TRBJ1-2; 9 nucleotides align to TRBD1. The CDR3 contains 12 residues. J gave up 5 bases and V 8 bases, and 3 bases lay outside the gene matches. Germline V gene lookup returns CDR1 MDHEN and CDR2 SYDVKM. The CDR3 sequence is CASGQGRYGYTF. Here the CDR3 DNA reads TGTGCCAGCGGACAGGGGCGGTATGGCTACACCTTC.

In this sample, this clone turned up once. V is TRBV7-8 and J is TRBJ2-2, with 9 bases identical to TRBD1. CDR3 length equals 16 residues. CDR1 and CDR2 (germline): SGHVS, FQNEAQ. V dropped 6 bases and J dropped 3; count of bases not matched to a gene: 8. The CDR3 DNA sequence: TGTGCCAGCAGACCCCCGGGACAGGGTTACACCGGGGAGCTGTTTTTT. Its protein is CASRPPGQGYTGELFF.

Turning to this clone: Other DNA sequences in this sample translate to the same CDR3. The chain joins TRBV2 to TRBJ2-5; D is possibly TRBD2 (5 bases). Trimming took 4 bases from V and 0 from J, leaving 9 bases between them. Germline assignment: CDR1 SNHLY and CDR2 FYNNEI. The CDR3 is 14 amino acids. This CDR3 reads CASSALANQETQYF. The CDR3, as DNA: TGTGCCAGCAGTGCGCTAGCTAACCAAGAGACCCAGTACTTC.

CDR3 region: CASSLSRRQFF. In DNA form, the CDR3 reads TGTGCCAGCAGCCTAAGTCGAAGGCAGTTCTTC. The rearrangement links TRBV7-2 to TRBJ2-1; D unresolved. The CDR3 runs 11 residues. Germline CDR1 is SGHTA and CDR2 is FQGNSA. V lost 5 bases, J lost 12 bases, and 11 bases lay in between.

The chain has TRBV7-3 and TRBJ1-6, with a possible D match to TRBD1 (6 bases). CDR1 and CDR2 (germline): SGHTA, FQGTGA. The CDR3 totals 13 residues. V was shortened by 6 bases and J by 10 bases, with 13 bases between the two germline ends. The CDR3 sequence: CASSSDRNSPLHF. The CDR3 DNA sequence: TGTGCCAGCAGTTCCGACAGGAACTCACCCCTCCACTTT.

This clone has more than one count but fewer than ten. The chain combines TRBV24-1 with TRBJ2-7, with 8 bases fitting TRBD1. The CDR3 covers 14 residues. Germline values: CDR1 KGHDR, CDR2 SFDVKD. Trimming at V came to 3 bases and at J to 5 bases, leaving 5 bases not matched to a gene. The CDR3 DNA follows: TGTGCCACCAGTGATCGCCGACAGGGGAACGAGCAGTACTTC. Translating gives CATSDRRQGNEQYF.

The rearrangement uses TRBV11-2 and TRBJ1-1; D is perhaps TRBD1 (6 bases). The CDR3 has 15 residues. Trimming stripped 5 bases from V and 0 bases from J, with 13 bases between. CDR1 is SGHAT, CDR2 FQNNGV, per germline. Here the CDR3 reads CASSPQDRMNTEAFF. In nucleotides, the CDR3 is TGTGCCAGCAGCCCCCAGGACAGAATGAACACTGAAGCTTTCTTT.

Note on this clone: The same CDR3 also results from other DNA sequences found in this sample. The rearrangement links TRBV5-1 to TRBJ2-7; 8 bases match TRBD2. The germline V gene has CDR1 SGHRS and CDR2 YFSETQ. V dropped 0 bases and J dropped 3; count of bases not matched to a gene: 5. This CDR3 comprises 15 residues. The CDR3 is CASSLVTSGNYEQYF. In nucleotides, the CDR3 is TGCGCCAGCAGCTTGGTCACTAGCGGAAACTACGAGCAGTACTTC.

The V gene is TRBV9, the J gene TRBJ2-1, with unresolved D. CDR3 length equals 15 residues. The V end was cut by 0 bases, the J end by 0 bases, with 7 bases between. CDR1 and CDR2 (germline): SGDLS, YYNGEE. CDR3 in DNA: TGTGCCAGCAGCGTAGTTGCGGACTCCTACAATGAGCAGTTCTTC. The encoded protein is CASSVVADSYNEQFF.

The V gene is TRBV6-1, the J gene TRBJ1-1, with 7 bases aligning to TRBD1. Germline V lookup: CDR1 MNHNS, CDR2 SASEGT. Trimming at V came to 3 bases and at J to 0 bases, leaving 7 bases not matched to a gene. This CDR3 is 16 amino acids long. Here the CDR3 DNA reads TGTGCCAGCAGTGATACAGGGGCAACCGTGAACACTGAAGCTTTCTTT. This translates into CASSDTGATVNTEAFF.